A selection of T cell receptor beta chains follows, all from one sample in a study of blood T cell repertoires in COVID-19. Sequencing was performed with immunoSEQ multiplex PCR; in TCRdb, only in-frame clones are kept and a portion is missing. The profile covers about 99,000 clones, with 85% to 90% appearing a single time and about 5.1% taken by the ten largest. Material for sequencing was peripheral blood. The receptors were sampled from a human donor in a cohort sampled during active COVID-19. Each CDR3 is given without its conserved first and last residue. Each record gives: J gene, V gene, CDR3 protein.

j_call: TRBJ1-5
v_call: TRBV18
cdr3_aa: ASSPGQGTHSNQPQH

j_call: TRBJ1-3
v_call: TRBV18
cdr3_aa: ASSPTQQVGNTIY

j_call: TRBJ2-1
v_call: TRBV11-2
cdr3_aa: ASSPAPIAESNEQF

j_call: TRBJ1-2
v_call: TRBV3-1/TRBV3-2
cdr3_aa: ASSQDQGVWSYGYT

j_call: TRBJ2-2
v_call: TRBV28
cdr3_aa: ASRGAAAGELF

j_call: TRBJ2-7
v_call: TRBV7-2
cdr3_aa: ASSLRGAYEQY

j_call: TRBJ2-7
v_call: TRBV4-1
cdr3_aa: ASSGTGGWYEQY

j_call: TRBJ2-3
v_call: TRBV7-3
cdr3_aa: ASSLELPDTQY

j_call: TRBJ1-2
v_call: TRBV6-1
cdr3_aa: ASREDTYGYT

j_call: TRBJ2-5
v_call: TRBV6-6
cdr3_aa: ASSYDRGRQETQY

j_call: TRBJ2-7
v_call: TRBV18
cdr3_aa: ASSRTDRFYEQY

j_call: TRBJ1-4
v_call: TRBV5-1
cdr3_aa: ASSLDVGRNEKLF

j_call: TRBJ1-1
v_call: TRBV4-2
cdr3_aa: ASSQDPEVNTEAF

j_call: TRBJ2-1
v_call: TRBV7-9
cdr3_aa: ASSSDRRNNEQF

j_call: TRBJ1-2
v_call: TRBV24-1
cdr3_aa: ATSGPPGQGGFYGYT

j_call: TRBJ2-7
v_call: TRBV29-1
cdr3_aa: SALLQGRRSNEQY

j_call: TRBJ2-1
v_call: TRBV25-1
cdr3_aa: ASSDPTGGFEQF

j_call: TRBJ1-4
v_call: TRBV27
cdr3_aa: ASSLSYSGRGRAPTNEKLF

j_call: TRBJ2-1
v_call: TRBV4-2
cdr3_aa: ASSQDLTAGGYNEQF

j_call: TRBJ2-3
v_call: TRBV29-1
cdr3_aa: SVEERRAGEVDTQY

j_call: TRBJ1-2
v_call: TRBV7-2
cdr3_aa: ASSTRTGTGSYGYT

j_call: TRBJ2-2
v_call: TRBV5-8
cdr3_aa: ASSLGLAGGTGELF

j_call: TRBJ2-6
v_call: TRBV15
cdr3_aa: ATSTGQGSSGANVLT